This T cell receptor beta chain was retrieved from a study of blood T cell repertoires in COVID-19. Study-level background: The cDNA or gDNA used as material had been derived from T cells, B-cell-depleted T cells, or PBMCs.

This CDR3 has 14 amino acids. The J segment lost 4 bases and the V segment lost 4 bases, leaving 7 bases of the junction unmatched. In germline, CDR1 is GTSNPN, CDR2 SVGIG (reference sequence). As processed by the authors: Reference gene primer amplification yielded estimated nucleated cell counts. Assay used: immunoSEQ multiplex PCR; TCRdb lists only in-frame clones, some missing. V and J calls and clone size are given by that table; D and trimming were obtained from the DNA. The sample lists 85,000 to 120,000 clones, 76% occurring once. This receptor was obtained from an elderly man with COVID-19, enrolled during active disease. The gene calls are TRBV30 and TRBJ1-1; the match to TRBD1 covers 9 bases. Specimen: peripheral blood. CDR3 amino acids: CAWTRDRAGTEAFF. DNA of the CDR3: TGTGCCTGGACCCGGGACAGGGCTGGCACTGAAGCTTTCTTT.